The T cell receptor (beta chain) described here comes from a study of tumor-infiltrating lymphocytes in primary liver carcinoma. In the case of this clonotype: A much larger clone sits a single nucleotide away, making a read error possible.

This CDR3 spans 15 amino acids. Germline V CDR1 and CDR2: SGHAT, FQNNGV. The source of the blood RNA was unsorted whole blood, and germline DNA was extracted as well. Reverse transcription of roughly 0.45 ug total RNA with a constant-region primer produced TCR beta cDNA. Investigators got TCR beta libraries out of three nested multiplex PCR rounds, done with slightly modified ARM-PCR. TRBV1-TRBV30 forward and Cbeta reverse primers drove the first two roughly 11-cycle rounds. Using its own MiXCR run on the multiplex PCR reads, TCRdb lists one record per CDR3 protein. The sample lists about 200,000 distinct CDR3 sequences; 65% were seen once.

The chain is built from TRBV11-2 and TRBJ1-2, with a tentative D call TRBD1 (6 bases). The sequence was obtained from a woman aged 55-69 years with primary liver carcinoma and hepatitis B virus infection. The specimen was peripheral blood. CDR3 DNA sequence: TGTGCCAGCAGCTTCTCGGCAGGGGAGAACTATGGCTACGCCTTC. As protein: CASSFSAGENYGYAF.